Below, 23 T cell receptor beta chains from the same sample are listed, as sequenced in a study of blood T cell repertoires in COVID-19. This table comes from immunoSEQ multiplex PCR, and its TCRdb copy is limited to in-frame clones, with some not included. This table holds under 150,000 clones, approximately 84% found once. The sequenced sample consisted of peripheral blood. These receptors were obtained from a man over 45 with acute or convalescent COVID-19.

V and J are TRBV5-1 and TRBJ1-1; 7 nucleotides line up with TRBD1. Germline CDR1 SGHRS, CDR2 YFSETQ. This CDR3 contains 15 residues. The V and J ends lost 4 bases and 0 bases, in that order; junction bases with no gene match: 6. CDR3 DNA: TGCGCCAGCAGCCCCGACAGGGCCATGAACACTGAAGCTTTCTTT. Translating gives CASSPDRAMNTEAFF.

There are a few counts of this clone. V usage is TRBV6-1 and J usage is TRBJ1-2, with D possibly being TRBD1 (5 bases). The V end lost 2 bases, the J end lost 4 bases, and 11 bases lay between the germline ends. The CDR3 extends over 14 amino acids. Germline-derived CDR1 and CDR2 are MNHNS and SASEGT. The CDR3, as DNA: TGTGCCAGCAGTGAATCAGGGAGGGTCTATGGCTACACCTTC. Amino acid sequence: CASSESGRVYGYTF.

CDR3 loop: CASSGGQGDNYGYTF. The CDR3 coding sequence is TGTGCCAGCAGTGGGGGACAGGGGGATAACTATGGCTACACCTTC. The gene calls are TRBV9 and TRBJ1-2; 11 bases line up with TRBD1. The V segment lost 5 bases and the J segment 1 base; nucleotides outside the gene matches: 4. This CDR3 is 15 amino acids long. Germline CDR1 SGDLS, CDR2 YYNGEE.

This chain links TRBV9 with TRBJ2-2; D possibly corresponds to TRBD2 (6 bases). V gave up 4 bases and J gave up 7 bases, with 17 bases separating them. Per germline, CDR1 SGDLS and CDR2 YYNGEE. This CDR3 comprises 15 residues. The CDR3 spells CASSPRAQGGGELFF. The CDR3 coding sequence is TGTGCCAGCAGCCCCCGGGCCCAGGGAGGCGGGGAGCTGTTTTTT.

The chain carries TRBV19 and TRBJ1-5, with D uncertain. CDR1 is LNHDA, CDR2 SQIVND, per germline (reference sequence). V was pared by 7 bases and J by 3 bases, with 13 bases between. The CDR3 consists of 14 residues. CDR3 bases: TGTGCCAGTACCTGGGCCCTTTACAATCAGCCCCAGCATTTT. This translates into CASTWALYNQPQHF. The full variable domain, completed using reference TRBV19 and TRBJ1-5, is DGGITQSPKYLFRKEGQNVTLSCEQNLNHDAMYWYRQDPGQGLRLIYYSQIVNDFQKGDIAEGYSVSREKKESFPLTVTSAQKNPTAFYLCASTWALYNQPQHFGDGTRLSIL.

This rearrangement joins TRBV11-2 to TRBJ2-1, with TRBD2 matching over 8 bases. Germline-derived CDR1 and CDR2 are SGHAT and FQNNGV. The CDR3 spans 15 residues. V lost 5 bases to trimming and J lost 6 bases; unmatched junction nucleotides: 9. The CDR3 DNA reads TGTGCCAGCAGCCCGTCCGGGGGGGGATTCAATGAGCAGTTCTTC. Its protein product is CASSPSGGGFNEQFF. The full variable domain, in which reference TRBV11-2 and TRBJ2-1 provide the parts outside the CDR3, is EAGVAQSPRYKIIEKRQSVAFWCNPISGHATLYWYQQILGQGPKLLIQFQNNGVVDDSQLPKDRFSAERLKGVDSTLKIQPAKLEDSAVYLCASSPSGGGFNEQFFGPGTRLTVL.

The chain is built from TRBV7-9 and TRBJ1-2; 12 nucleotides match TRBD1. CDR3 size: 18 residues. CDR1 is SEHNR, CDR2 FQNEAQ, per germline (reference sequence). Losses at the gene ends were 3 bases for V and 1 base for J; bases not matched to a gene: 9. The CDR3 DNA reads TGTGCCAGCAGCTTTTCCGGGACAGGGGGCTTCAATAACTATGGCTACACCTTC. It specifies CASSFSGTGGFNNYGYTF.

This clone was seen a single time. The CDR3 protein is CASSLNRVVNTEAFF. The CDR3 DNA reads TGTGCCAGCAGCTTAAACAGGGTGGTGAACACTGAAGCTTTCTTT. The rearrangement links TRBV7-3 to TRBJ1-1; D is perhaps TRBD1 (6 bases). CDR3 length: 15 amino acids. With 1 base removed from V and 0 bases from J, the gap between germline ends came to 9 bases. Germline CDR1 reads SGHTA; CDR2 reads FQGTGA.

The rearrangement joins TRBV19 to TRBJ1-3, with D possibly being TRBD1 (5 bases). The CDR3 is 15 residues long. Germline values: CDR1 LNHDA, CDR2 SQIVND (reference sequence). The germline V and J ends were trimmed by 5 bases and 6 bases, with 17 bases remaining between them. Written as DNA, the CDR3 is TGTGCCAGTAGTCACCTACAGGAGGGATTAAACACCATATATTTT. This codes for CASSHLQEGLNTIYF.

V and J are TRBV27 and TRBJ2-1, with 9 nucleotides matching TRBD2. CDR1 is MNHEY and CDR2 is SMNVEV in the germline V gene (reference sequence). The CDR3 spans 16 residues. Trimming at V came to 2 bases and at J to 9 bases, leaving 11 bases not matched to a gene. DNA for the CDR3: TGTGCCAGCAGTTTAACCGCGGGGGGGCAGGGCGGTGAGCAGTTCTTC. Its protein is CASSLTAGGQGGEQFF.

The rearrangement joins TRBV19 to TRBJ1-4; 8 positions agree with TRBD1. Germline V lookup: CDR1 LNHDA, CDR2 SQIVND (reference sequence). The trim removed 6 bases at V and 7 bases at J, leaving 22 bases unmatched. There are 19 residues in the CDR3. CDR3 in DNA: TGTGCCAGTAGGGGCCTTTTCGGGACAGGACGAAGGGAGCCTGAAAAACTGTTTTTT. This translates into CASRGLFGTGRREPEKLFF.

This clone was recorded many times. V gene TRBV5-1 combines with J gene TRBJ1-2; the D is unclear. CDR3 length: 12 amino acids. Germline lookup yields CDR1 SGHRS and CDR2 YFSETQ. Between the trimmed V and J ends, which lost 4 bases and 3 bases, there was a span of 7 bases. The CDR3 loop reads CASSPDYYGYTF. CDR3 DNA sequence: TGCGCCAGCAGCCCGGACTACTATGGCTACACCTTC. Filled out from reference TRBV5-1 and TRBJ1-2, the complete variable domain reads KAGVTQTPRYLIKTRGQQVTLSCSPISGHRSVSWYQQTPGQGLQFLFEYFSETQRNKGNFPGRFSGRQFSNSRSEMNVSTLELGDSALYLCASSPDYYGYTFGSGTRLTVV.

This chain uses TRBV4-1 with TRBJ2-1; 7 nucleotides agree with TRBD2. The V segment lost 4 bases and the J segment 7 bases; nucleotides outside the gene matches: 10. CDR3 length: 15 amino acids. CDR1 is MGHRA and CDR2 is YSYEKL in the germline V gene. CDR3 sequence: CASSPSAPGGNEQFF. The CDR3 DNA sequence: TGCGCCAGCAGCCCCTCCGCCCCGGGGGGTAATGAGCAGTTCTTC.

Points on this clone: Germline and junction disagree at one end, which may indicate a read error. The gene calls are TRBV6-5 and TRBJ2-4; 8 nucleotides match TRBD1. Germline CDR1 MNHEY, CDR2 SVGAGI. CDR3 length: 13 amino acids. CDR3 nucleotides: TGTGCCAGCAGTCCTGGGACAGGCCGGCCTTCTCTCTTC. Translated, it gives CASSPGTGRPSLF.

This chain uses TRBV5-5 with TRBJ1-5; 7 bases map to TRBD1. V lost 4 bases and J lost 6; bases outside the gene matches: 13. Germline V gene sequence: CDR1 SGHKS, CDR2 YYEKEE (reference sequence). The CDR3 totals 16 residues. This CDR3 reads CASSDREATISQPQHF. Here the CDR3 DNA reads TGTGCCAGCAGCGACAGGGAGGCGACAATCTCTCAGCCCCAGCATTTT.

The J gene is TRBJ1-2, the V gene TRBV7-2, with 8 bases that match TRBD1. The CDR3 sequence is 15 residues long. CDR1 is SGHTA and CDR2 is FQGNSA in the germline V gene. J lost 4 bases, V lost 5 bases, and 9 bases had no gene match. The DNA for the CDR3 is TGTGCCAGCAGCCTGGGCAGGGGGCGCGCCTATGGCTACACCTTC. Its protein is CASSLGRGRAYGYTF.

This clone has a single count. The gene calls are TRBV28 and TRBJ1-6; D is uncertain. The CDR3 is made up of 13 amino acids. Per germline, CDR1 MDHEN and CDR2 SYDVKM. V lost 6 bases and J 9 bases, leaving 12 bases between the germline ends. The CDR3 bases are TGTGCCAGCAGCCGAGGGATCGGTTCACCCCTCCACTTT. Its protein is CASSRGIGSPLHF.

The V call is TRBV12-3 or TRBV12-4, the J call TRBJ1-2; no firm D call. The CDR3 is 12 residues long. V lost 5 bases and J lost 2, with 6 bases in between. CDR3 in amino acids: CASSTENYGYTF. CDR3 bases: TGTGCCAGCAGTACAGAGAACTATGGCTACACCTTC.

V and J are TRBV29-1 and TRBJ1-3; D remains ambiguous. The length of the CDR3 is 16 residues. Per the germline V gene, CDR1 is SQVTM and CDR2 is ANQGSEA. Trimming removed 2 bases at V and 0 bases at J, with 14 bases between. The CDR3 nucleotides are TGCAGCGTTGAATTCCTGCCGGGGAGCTCTGGAAACACCATATATTTT. Protein: CSVEFLPGSSGNTIYF. Combining the CDR3 with reference TRBV29-1 and TRBJ1-3 gives the whole variable domain SAVISQKPSRDICQRGTSLTIQCQVDSQVTMMFWYRQQPGQSLTLIATANQGSEATYESGFVIDKFPISRPNLTFSTLTVSNMSPEDSSIYLCSVEFLPGSSGNTIYFGEGSWLTVV.

The rearrangement links TRBV7-2 to TRBJ1-1, with D perhaps TRBD1 (5 bases). The CDR3 totals 13 residues. Trimming removed 4 bases at V and 1 base at J, with 7 bases between. Germline CDR1 reads SGHTA; CDR2 reads FQGNSA. The DNA for the CDR3 is TGTGCCAGCAGCTGGGGCAGGAACACTGAAGCTTTCTTT. It codes for CASSWGRNTEAFF.

The chain uses TRBV28 and TRBJ1-2; D unclear. This CDR3 comprises 12 residues. Germline V gene lookup returns CDR1 MDHEN and CDR2 SYDVKM. Trimming took 9 bases from V and 8 from J, leaving 16 bases between them. Here the CDR3 reads CASNTVSWGYTF. Written as DNA, the CDR3 is TGTGCCAGTAACACAGTCTCGTGGGGCTACACCTTC.

The CDR3 loop reads CASRQGLDHPLHF. The CDR3 region has the DNA TGCGCCTCCAGACAGGGTTTAGATCACCCCCTCCACTTT. This chain links TRBV10-2 with TRBJ1-6; 7 bases are a match to TRBD1. The CDR3 totals 13 residues. Unmatched junction bases numbered 14, after V lost 11 bases and J lost 13 bases. CDR1 and CDR2 from the germline V gene are WSHSY and SAAADI.

In its sample, this clone was seen once. The chain has TRBV25-1 and TRBJ1-5; D is perhaps TRBD1 (6 bases). The germline V gene has CDR1 MGHDK and CDR2 SYGVNS. CDR3 size: 16 residues. Trimming took off 6 bases at V and 0 bases at J, with 15 bases between the two ends. The CDR3 is CASRVRGSVSNQPQHF. CDR3 nucleotides: TGTGCCAGCAGGGTCAGGGGAAGCGTTAGCAATCAGCCCCAGCATTTT.